These 25 T cell receptor beta chains were all obtained from the same sample, sequenced in a study of blood T cell repertoires in COVID-19. Produced via immunoSEQ multiplex PCR; TCRdb's table is partial and in-frame only. Here the sample spans 110,000 to 150,000 clones, roughly 77% being singletons. The sequenced sample was peripheral blood. The receptor set was obtained from a man aged 55 to 70 with acute or convalescent COVID-19.

This chain uses TRBV5-1 with TRBJ2-7, with a weak D call TRBD2 (6 bases). V was pared by 2 bases and J by 4 bases, with 22 bases between. From germline, CDR1 is SGHRS and CDR2 YFSETQ. This CDR3 is built from 17 residues. The CDR3 DNA is TGCGCCAGCAGCTTATTGGGGGAGGTGTTTGGCGGTTACGAGCAGTACTTC. This codes for CASSLLGEVFGGYEQYF.

This clone was recorded a few times. The chain has TRBV27 and TRBJ2-1; 11 nucleotides agree with TRBD1. V was pared by 5 bases and J by 4 bases, with 4 bases of the junction left unmatched. The length of the CDR3 is 15 residues. Germline V gene data show CDR1 as MNHEY and CDR2 as SMNVEV (reference sequence). CDR3 region: CASSRGTGGYNEQFF. CDR3 nucleotide sequence: TGTGCCAGCAGTAGGGGGACAGGGGGTTACAATGAGCAGTTCTTC.

The rearrangement uses TRBV10-3 and TRBJ2-7, with 8 positions matching TRBD2. The junction had 3 bases not matched to a gene; V was cut back by 2 bases and J by 0 bases. The CDR3 has 15 amino acids. The germline V gene encodes CDR1 ENHRY and CDR2 SYGVKD. CDR3 nucleotide sequence: TGTGCCATCAGTGAGCGAAGCGGGAGCTCCTACGAGCAGTACTTC. It specifies CAISERSGSSYEQYF.

V is TRBV19 and J is TRBJ2-7; the D is unclear. V lost 4 bases and J lost 0, with 10 bases in between. This CDR3 is 14 amino acids long. CDR1 is LNHDA, CDR2 SQIVND, per germline (reference sequence). CDR3 sequence: CASSRGITSYEQYF. In nucleotides, the CDR3 is TGTGCCAGTAGTAGAGGTATAACCTCCTACGAGCAGTACTTC.

This clone was counted between two and nine times. The chain uses TRBV12-3 or TRBV12-4 and TRBJ1-4; the D is unclear. The CDR3 totals 13 residues. V was cut by 3 bases and J by 8 bases, with 10 bases left in between. CDR3 nucleotides: TGTGCCAGCAGTTTGAGTGGTGCGGAAAAACTGTTTTTT. It is translated as CASSLSGAEKLFF.

The chain is built from TRBV28 and TRBJ2-7, with 9 nucleotides matching TRBD2. The CDR3 covers 16 residues. Germline CDR1 is MDHEN and CDR2 is SYDVKM. V dropped 3 bases and J dropped 4; count of bases not matched to a gene: 10. CDR3 in DNA: TGTGCCAGCAGTTTTTTGGGCCTAGCGGGGCAATACGAGCAGTACTTC. It codes for CASSFLGLAGQYEQYF.

The rearrangement links TRBV6-5 to TRBJ1-1; 7 bases align to TRBD1. This CDR3 has 15 residues. The V segment lost 6 bases and the J segment 9 bases; nucleotides outside the gene matches: 16. The germline V gene encodes CDR1 MNHEY and CDR2 SVGAGI. CDR3 loop: CASRQGQGWANQAFF. The CDR3 DNA follows: TGTGCCAGCAGACAGGGGCAGGGATGGGCGAATCAAGCTTTCTTT.

The table lists this clone with a few counts. CDR3 in DNA: TGTGCCAGCAGCCACGCCGGGGACTATGGCTACACCTTC. Translated, it gives CASSHAGDYGYTF. The gene calls are TRBV11-2 and TRBJ1-2; D gene uncertain. Germline CDR1 and CDR2: SGHAT and FQNNGV. Trimming cost V 5 bases and J 3 bases, with 10 bases left between them. This CDR3 has 13 amino acids.

The CDR3 DNA is TGTGCCAGCAGCCAAGGTTCAGCGGGAGGCTGGTCAACAGATACGCAGTATTTT. Protein sequence: CASSQGSAGGWSTDTQYF. The gene calls are TRBV3-1 (or the pseudogene TRBV3-2) and TRBJ2-3; TRBD2 agrees at 9 bases. CDR1 LGHDT and CDR2 YNNKEL come from the germline V gene (reference sequence). This CDR3 region has 18 residues. V lost 1 base, J lost 3 bases, and 11 bases stayed unmatched.

V usage is TRBV6-5 and J usage is TRBJ2-1; tentatively, D is TRBD1 (5 bases). This CDR3 has 12 amino acids. CDR1 MNHEY and CDR2 SVGAGI come from the germline V gene. The V end was cut by 6 bases, the J end by 12 bases, with 15 bases between. Here the CDR3 reads CASSPDSMWQFF. The CDR3 DNA is TGTGCCAGCAGCCCAGACAGTATGTGGCAGTTCTTC.

The J gene is TRBJ2-3, the V gene TRBV5-4; 7 positions agree with TRBD2. V was clipped by 0 bases and J by 5 bases; unmatched bases: 9. This CDR3 spans 16 amino acids. Germline V gives CDR1 SGHNT, CDR2 YYREEE (reference sequence). CDR3 protein: CASSLGTSRSVDTQYF. CDR3 nucleotides: TGTGCCAGCAGCTTGGGGACTAGTCGGTCCGTAGATACGCAGTATTTT.

V and J are TRBV2 and TRBJ2-4, with 8 bases fitting TRBD1. The CDR3 runs 15 residues. Trimming cost V 6 bases and J 6 bases; bases outside gene matches: 10. CDR1 SNHLY and CDR2 FYNNEI come from the germline V gene. The CDR3 sequence: CASRPLTGELNIQYF. CDR3 nucleotide sequence: TGTGCCAGCAGACCCCTGACAGGGGAGCTAAACATTCAGTACTTC.

This clone was observed a few times. The chain couples TRBV11-2 to TRBJ1-6, with TRBD1 matching 9 bases. Germline trimming cut 5 bases from V and 5 bases from J; bases unmatched to any gene: 4. Germline loops: CDR1 SGHAT, CDR2 FQNNGV. The CDR3 loop spans 15 amino acids. The chain's CDR3 is CASSDWTGDNSPLHF. The CDR3 DNA sequence: TGTGCCAGCAGCGATTGGACAGGGGATAATTCACCCCTCCACTTT.

The rearrangement joins TRBV5-1 to TRBJ2-7; 7 bases are shared with TRBD1. This CDR3 region has 14 residues. Per the germline V gene, CDR1 is SGHRS and CDR2 is YFSETQ. The V and J ends lost 5 bases and 0 bases, in that order; junction bases with no gene match: 5. This chain's CDR3 is CASRPQGDSYEQYF. The CDR3 bases are TGCGCCAGCAGGCCCCAGGGGGACTCCTACGAGCAGTACTTC.

The chain recombines TRBV28 with TRBJ2-1, with a tentative D call TRBD2 (6 bases). Germline V lookup: CDR1 MDHEN, CDR2 SYDVKM. V was cut by 7 bases and J by 6 bases, with 16 bases left in between. The CDR3 is 14 residues long. The CDR3 is CASTLGGAPNEQFF. CDR3 DNA sequence: TGTGCCAGCACCCTGGGAGGCGCACCCAATGAGCAGTTCTTC.

The chain has TRBV24-1 and TRBJ2-2, with a weak D call TRBD2 (5 bases). Trimming removed 6 bases from V and 5 bases from J, with 9 bases in between. The CDR3 runs 13 residues. CDR1 and CDR2 (germline): KGHDR, SFDVKD. CDR3 DNA: TGTGCCACCAGTAAGAGGGATACCGGGGAGCTGTTTTTT. As protein: CATSKRDTGELFF.

The CDR3 DNA follows: TGTGCCAGCGGCGGACTAGGCAATGAGCAGTTCTTC. Translated: CASGGLGNEQFF. The V call is TRBV2, the J call TRBJ2-1; 7 nucleotides match TRBD2. The V and J ends lost 8 bases and 6 bases, in that order; junction bases with no gene match: 4. The CDR3 totals 12 residues. Germline lookup yields CDR1 SNHLY and CDR2 FYNNEI.

The rearrangement links TRBV10-2 to TRBJ2-7; 8 bases line up with TRBD2. Trimming at V came to 4 bases and at J to 2 bases, leaving 4 bases not matched to a gene. CDR1 is WSHSY and CDR2 is SAAADI in the germline V gene. The CDR3 has 14 amino acids. The CDR3 here is CASSGLAGTYEQYF. DNA for the CDR3: TGCGCCAGCAGTGGGCTAGCGGGCACCTACGAGCAGTACTTC.

The chain couples TRBV15 to TRBJ2-7; 7 positions match TRBD2. Losses at the gene ends were 9 bases for V and 2 bases for J; bases not matched to a gene: 10. The CDR3 totals 14 residues. Germline V lookup: CDR1 LNHNV, CDR2 YYDKDF (reference sequence). The CDR3 loop is CATGRGGFTYEQYF. The CDR3 DNA is TGTGCCACTGGGAGGGGAGGCTTCACCTACGAGCAGTACTTC.

The V and J genes are TRBV6-5 and TRBJ1-5; D perhaps matches TRBD1 (5 bases). Trimming left V 6 bases short and J 6 bases short, with 12 bases between. The germline CDR1 and CDR2 sequences are MNHEY and SVGAGI. This CDR3 contains 13 residues. Here the CDR3 reads CASRPGSGQPQHF. The CDR3 nucleotides read TGTGCCAGCAGACCAGGGTCGGGTCAGCCCCAGCATTTT.

This clone was found a few times. This sequence joins TRBV5-1 and TRBJ2-5; no definite D call. The CDR3 consists of 13 residues. The germline V and J ends were trimmed by 0 bases and 2 bases, with 5 bases remaining between them. Germline V CDR1 and CDR2: SGHRS, YFSETQ. CDR3 nucleotides: TGCGCCAGCAGCTTGGATCAGCAAGAGACCCAGTACTTC. Amino acids: CASSLDQQETQYF. Supplemented by reference TRBV5-1 and TRBJ2-5, the full variable domain reads KAGVTQTPRYLIKTRGQQVTLSCSPISGHRSVSWYQQTPGQGLQFLFEYFSETQRNKGNFPGRFSGRQFSNSRSEMNVSTLELGDSALYLCASSLDQQETQYFGPGTRLLVL.

This clone turned up a few times. The V and J genes are TRBV28 and TRBJ2-7; the D is unclear. V lost 4 bases and J 4 bases, leaving 8 bases between the germline ends. The germline gives CDR1 MDHEN, CDR2 SYDVKM. The CDR3 totals 12 residues. The DNA of the CDR3 is TGTGCCAGCAGTTCCCCAGGTTACGAGCAGTACTTC. Translation gives CASSSPGYEQYF.

This chain connects TRBV5-1 to TRBJ2-7; TRBD1 matches 8 bases. Germline V lookup: CDR1 SGHRS, CDR2 YFSETQ. With 4 bases clipped from V and 5 bases from J, the junction kept 11 bases outside the gene matches. This CDR3 comprises 15 residues. The CDR3 loop reads CASSGTGGTLNEQYF. In DNA form, the CDR3 reads TGCGCCAGCAGCGGAACAGGGGGAACTCTCAACGAGCAGTACTTC.

The gene calls are TRBV6-5 and TRBJ1-5; D unresolved. V was trimmed by 6 bases and J by 4 bases, leaving 7 bases between them. The CDR3 spans 12 residues. Germline CDR1 is MNHEY and CDR2 is SVGAGI. This CDR3 is CASRAPNQPQHF. The CDR3 bases are TGTGCCAGCAGGGCCCCAAATCAGCCCCAGCATTTT.

The chain has TRBV11-3 and TRBJ2-5, with unresolved D. The CDR3 sequence is 14 residues long. Germline loops: CDR1 SGHNT, CDR2 YENEEA. With 0 bases removed from V and 0 bases from J, the gap between germline ends came to 5 bases. Here the CDR3 reads CASSLDFNQETQYF. The CDR3 nucleotides read TGTGCCAGCAGCTTAGATTTTAACCAAGAGACCCAGTACTTC.